This T cell receptor beta chain was captured in a study of Tregs in tolerant kidney transplant recipients. This clone is medium-sized by share. Its antigen is not known. This table comes from immunoSEQ multiplex PCR, and its TCRdb copy is limited to in-frame clones, with some not included. The sample has about 56,000 clones, approximately 82% seen once. The ends lost 6 bases at V and 6 bases at J; junction bases unmatched: 10. The CDR3 contains 15 residues. CDR1 and CDR2 (germline): KGHSH, LQKENI. Overall study findings and caveats: Few patients were studied, so findings need validation in larger groups.

The chain couples TRBV18 to TRBJ1-4, with 7 nucleotides matching TRBD1. Source material: CD4+ T cells from blood. The sequence derives from a human donor in good health. CDR3 residues: CASSMVGTVDEKLFF. The CDR3 bases are TGTGCCAGCTCCATGGTAGGGACAGTTGATGAAAAACTGTTTTTT. The complete variable domain, with remaining parts taken from reference TRBV18 and TRBJ1-4, reads NAGVMQNPRHLVRRRGQEARLRCSPMKGHSHVYWYRQLPEEGLKFMVYLQKENIIDESGMPKERFSAEFPKEGPSILRIQQVVRGDSAAYFCASSMVGTVDEKLFFGSGTQLSVL.